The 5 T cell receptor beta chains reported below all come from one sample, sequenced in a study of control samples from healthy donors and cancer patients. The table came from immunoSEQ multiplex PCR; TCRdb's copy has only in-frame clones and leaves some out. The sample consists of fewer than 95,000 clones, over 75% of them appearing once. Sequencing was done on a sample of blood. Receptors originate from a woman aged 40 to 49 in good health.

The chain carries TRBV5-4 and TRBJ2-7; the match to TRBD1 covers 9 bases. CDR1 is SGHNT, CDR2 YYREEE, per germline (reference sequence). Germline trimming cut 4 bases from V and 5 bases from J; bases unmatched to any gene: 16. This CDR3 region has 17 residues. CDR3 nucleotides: TGTGCCAGCAGCCCGGGACAGGGTGGAGGCGTTGGTGACGAGCAGTACTTC. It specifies CASSPGQGGGVGDEQYF.

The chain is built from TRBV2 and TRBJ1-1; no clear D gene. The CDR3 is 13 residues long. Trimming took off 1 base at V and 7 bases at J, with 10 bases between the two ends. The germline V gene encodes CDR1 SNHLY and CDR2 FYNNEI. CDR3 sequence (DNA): TGTGCCAGCAGTGAAGAAGTGCCAGTTGAAGCTTTCTTT. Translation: CASSEEVPVEAFF.

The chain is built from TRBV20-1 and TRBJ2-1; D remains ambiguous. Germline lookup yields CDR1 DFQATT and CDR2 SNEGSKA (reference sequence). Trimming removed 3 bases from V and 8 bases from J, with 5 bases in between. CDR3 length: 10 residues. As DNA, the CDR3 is TGCAGTGCTAGCGCGTATGAGCAGTTCTTC. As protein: CSASAYEQFF.

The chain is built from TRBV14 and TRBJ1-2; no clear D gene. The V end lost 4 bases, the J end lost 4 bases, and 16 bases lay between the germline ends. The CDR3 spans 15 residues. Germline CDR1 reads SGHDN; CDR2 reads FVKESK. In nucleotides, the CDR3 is TGTGCCAGCAGCCCAGATATTTCCCGGGGCTATGGCTACACCTTC. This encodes CASSPDISRGYGYTF.

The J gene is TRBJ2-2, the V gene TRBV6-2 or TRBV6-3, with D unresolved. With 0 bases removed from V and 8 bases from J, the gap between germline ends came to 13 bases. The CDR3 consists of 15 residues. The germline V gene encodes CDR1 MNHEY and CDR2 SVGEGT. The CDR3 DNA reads TGTGCCAGCAGTTACTCGGGCAGGTTCGTGGGGGAGCTGTTTTTT. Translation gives CASSYSGRFVGELFF.